This is a list of T cell receptor beta chains from one sample in a study of cytomegalovirus exposure and HLA in healthy donors. TCRdb's table, derived via immunoSEQ multiplex PCR, lists solely in-frame clones and lacks some. The sample consists of approximately 170,000 clones, about 88% of them appearing once. Sequenced: PBMCs. The source is a man aged 25-45 years in good health and CMV-seropositive. Each CDR3 is given with its conserved first and last residue.

>17|TRBV13
CASSVPTGTPMNTEAFF
>12|TRBV7-9
CSSSLEGTEAFF
>13|TRBV11-2
CASSRGQGLEAFF
>15|TRBV27
CASSPGLSTSYEQYF
>14|TRBV19
CASSIGSGGTEAFF
>16|TRBV5-1
CASSPSSGGLQETQYF
>19|TRBV7-9
CASSNGRGGRVAGANVLTF
>11|TRBV30
CAWSVGNEQFF
>16|TRBV27
CASSDPQGARNTEAFF
>15|TRBV5-8
CASSPPGTGLETQYF
>14|TRBV5-1
CASSLERGVWEQYF
>15|TRBV5-1
CASSLGGSSYNEQFF
>15|TRBV19
CASSIRGSGTDTQYF
>14|TRBV7-2
CASSLSGRRETQYF
>16|TRBV18
CASSPLRSTQAGEQYF
>15|TRBV9
CASSVATTLYYGYTF
>16|TRBV5-6
CASSLRLAGAQETQYF